The sequence of this T cell receptor (beta chain) was determined in a study of T cell responses to AZD1222 COVID-19 vaccine. On this clone itself: Its antigen is currently unknown.

Study observations and caveats: Donors, mostly white British, included more females; clonal diversity was possibly underestimated.

The J segment lost 2 bases and the V segment lost 2 bases, leaving 2 bases of the junction unmatched. Germline V gene data show CDR1 as MRHNA and CDR2 as SNTAGT. This CDR3 contains 16 residues. Clones were sequenced by immunoSEQ multiplex PCR, and TCRdb holds only the in-frame ones, with some missing. The profile shows about 130,000 clones, approximately 84% of them singletons. The starting material was peripheral blood, obtained on day 0 of AZD1222 vaccination. This chain joins TRBV6-4 and TRBJ2-3, with TRBD1 matching over 12 bases. The clonotype originates from an adult in good health. CDR3 residues: CASSDGTGGLTDTQYF. As DNA, the CDR3 is TGTGCCAGCAGTGACGGGACAGGGGGCCTCACAGATACGCAGTATTTT.